This is a list of T cell receptor beta chains from one sample in a study of shared clonotypes between healthy human individuals. Sequencing was performed with immunoSEQ multiplex PCR; in TCRdb, only in-frame clones are kept and a portion is missing. The sample records millions of clones, about 93% being singletons. The sample consisted of naive CD8+ T cells from PBMCs. The receptors were sampled from a man aged 18 to 29 in good health. Some clones in this sample may be carry-over from other donors' samples. The CDR3 runs from the conserved cysteine through the conserved F or W.

j_call v_call cdr3_aa
TRBJ1-1 TRBV28 CASSRSRTEAFF
TRBJ2-5 TRBV7-3 CASSLGVRGLQETQYF
TRBJ2-7 TRBV7-9 CASSPLSGQGFHEQYF
TRBJ2-1 TRBV29-1 CSVEFLGNEQFF
TRBJ2-3 TRBV5-1 CASSPWTSGSLDTQYF
TRBJ2-4 TRBV7-9 CASSNGGARQNIQYF
TRBJ2-7 TRBV7-2 CASSLGGFGIDYEQYF
TRBJ2-2 TRBV2 CASRWGTDSTGELFF
TRBJ1-1 TRBV28 CASSPVERAGGGQAFF
TRBJ1-6 TRBV5-4 CASSLAMKTDSPLHF
TRBJ1-1 TRBV29-1 CSGTRGGNTEAFF
TRBJ2-5 TRBV27 CASSPQPGTSEETQYF
TRBJ2-7 TRBV4-3 CASSHAWEGTPPYEQYF
TRBJ1-1 TRBV13 CASSLAGGMNTEAFF
TRBJ2-7 TRBV13 CASSSGTINRPFEQYF
TRBJ2-7 TRBV10-3 CASLESGTLSSYEQYF
TRBJ2-1 TRBV13 CASSLVGSDSYNEQFF
TRBJ2-7 TRBV28 CASRLTQGTVSSYEQYF
TRBJ2-1 TRBV19 CASSIRRLTIRSYNEQFF
TRBJ2-7 TRBV28 CASSSPTERRGRSSYEQYF
TRBJ1-2 TRBV14 CASSQDRTGGYGYTF
TRBJ2-1 TRBV7-6 CASSKNWVAGGTYNEQFF
TRBJ2-5 TRBV15 CATSRAYTRGEETQYF
TRBJ2-7 TRBV6-6 CASSYLVTQDRYEQYF
TRBJ1-1 TRBV5-1 CASSSTTGKFTNTEAFF
TRBJ2-1 TRBV2 CASSERLAGPIYNEQFF
TRBJ2-2 TRBV28 CASSLTGAGAGELFF
TRBJ2-1 TRBV5-1 CASSLQNGRYNEQFF
TRBJ2-3 TRBV7-3 CASSFGGADTQYF
TRBJ1-1 TRBV30 CAWSEGQMNTEAFF
TRBJ1-1 TRBV9 CASSVESSNTEAFF
TRBJ2-7 TRBV9 CASSVDGSYEQYF
TRBJ2-7 TRBV6-5 CASSKLAGGEQYF
TRBJ2-1 TRBV4-3 CASSQDRGQYNEQFF
TRBJ1-2 TRBV9 CASMVSFSNYGYTF
TRBJ1-4 TRBV2 CASGRDRGLTNEKLFF
TRBJ2-2 TRBV15 CATSRVGLGAGELFF
TRBJ2-2 TRBV27 CASSILPGELFF
TRBJ1-5 TRBV5-6 CASSAASGGQPQHF
TRBJ2-1 TRBV27 CASSPLTGKGEQFF
TRBJ2-1 TRBV5-5 CASSPGGERWNEQFF
TRBJ2-7 TRBV7-6 CASSPRTGDSYEQYF
TRBJ1-4 TRBV28 CASSFSGTDEKLFF
TRBJ1-2 TRBV4-2 CASSQAGSYGYTF
TRBJ1-2 TRBV7-8 CASSLSSTNYGYTF
TRBJ2-7 TRBV20-1 CSASVNEQYF
TRBJ1-2 TRBV4-1 CASSQVHGGTSYGYTF
TRBJ1-2 TRBV15 CATSRDQRGSYGYTF
TRBJ2-1 TRBV7-6 CASRVSRDRDFNEQFF
TRBJ1-4 TRBV7-2 CASSLRAYATNEKLFF
TRBJ2-1 TRBV6-5 CASSSDRQGNEQFF
TRBJ1-4 TRBV7-9 CASSLRPPGQTNEKLFF
TRBJ1-3 TRBV11-2 CASSQDRTGGNTIYF
TRBJ2-5 TRBV13 CASSPYRGGETQYF
TRBJ1-2 TRBV10-3 CASWTGTVVHYGYTF
TRBJ1-2 TRBV11-2 CASSWDRRSSYGYTF
TRBJ2-7 TRBV11-2 CASSLGSGFYEQYF
TRBJ1-3 TRBV2 CASGGTAGNTIYF
TRBJ1-1 TRBV27 CASSLFAGIMNTEAFF